This entry features one T cell receptor (beta chain) sequence. This sample stems from a study of blood T cell repertoires in COVID-19. Method: immunoSEQ multiplex PCR; TCRdb's copy keeps in-frame clones and lacks some. This table holds 65,000 to 90,000 clones, roughly 78% found once. V shed 2 bases and J 4 bases; nucleotides not matched to a gene: 5. Germline V gene lookup returns CDR1 MGHRA and CDR2 YSYEKL. The CDR3 spans 16 residues. Sequenced material: peripheral blood. V gene TRBV4-1 combines with J gene TRBJ1-4; 9 bases agree with TRBD1. The receptor's source is a man in his sixties with active or convalescent COVID-19. CDR3 DNA: TGCGCCAGCAGCCAAAACAGGGGGCGGGGTAATGAAAAACTGTTTTTT. It specifies CASSQNRGRGNEKLFF.